This TCR beta chain was sequenced for a study of blood T cell repertoires in COVID-19. Study-level information: Some COVID-19 samples were acute and others convalescent; all came from the United States, Italy and Spain.

Source study methods: Quantification of nucleated cells was approximated via reference gene primer amplification. Generated by immunoSEQ multiplex PCR, the TCRdb table keeps only in-frame clones and is missing some. That table is the source of V, J and clone size, and D and trimming were worked out from the DNA. Here the sample spans 220,000 or so clones, roughly nine tenths being singletons. V lost 7 bases, J lost 0 bases, and 13 bases lay in between. Germline CDR1 is SGHRS and CDR2 is YFSETQ. The CDR3 sequence is 14 residues long. The source of this sequence is a man aged 60 to 69 with COVID-19, enrolled during active disease. The source material was peripheral blood. The chain is built from TRBV5-1 and TRBJ1-2; D is possibly TRBD1 (5 bases). The CDR3 is CASRDGGTNYGYTF. The CDR3, as DNA: TGCGCCAGCCGCGACGGGGGGACTAACTATGGCTACACCTTC. Together with reference TRBV5-1 and TRBJ1-2, the CDR3 gives the full variable domain: KAGVTQTPRYLIKTRGQQVTLSCSPISGHRSVSWYQQTPGQGLQFLFEYFSETQRNKGNFPGRFSGRQFSNSRSEMNVSTLELGDSALYLCASRDGGTNYGYTFGSGTRLTVV.